Each of the 24 T cell receptor beta chains below was sequenced from the same sample in a study of cytomegalovirus exposure and HLA in healthy donors. Profiling relied on immunoSEQ multiplex PCR, and the TCRdb table lists in-frame clones only, not all of them. The sample yields about 200,000 clones, about 81% seen once. The sample was PBMCs. The receptors were sampled from a woman younger than 45 in good health and CMV-seronegative.

The chain couples TRBV5-1 to TRBJ2-7, with TRBD2 matching 13 bases. V shed 1 base and J 5 bases; nucleotides not matched to a gene: 6. CDR1 SGHRS and CDR2 YFSETQ come from the germline V gene. The CDR3 totals 16 residues. CDR3 nucleotide sequence: TGCGCCAGCAGCTTGAATCCCGGGACTAGCGGGGACGAGCAGTACTTC. Protein sequence: CASSLNPGTSGDEQYF.

The rearrangement joins TRBV30 to TRBJ1-2, with TRBD1 matching 11 bases. The ends lost 5 bases at V and 4 bases at J; junction bases unmatched: 3. The germline CDR1 and CDR2 sequences are GTSNPN and SVGIG (reference sequence). This CDR3 region has 13 residues. In DNA, the CDR3 is TGTGCCTGGGGACAGGGGGCGGGCTATGGCTACACCTTC. This gives the protein CAWGQGAGYGYTF.

V and J are TRBV7-3 and TRBJ2-3; D gene uncertain. Germline CDR1 is SGHTA and CDR2 is FQGTGA. V was cut by 3 bases and J by 6 bases, with 7 bases left in between. The CDR3 contains 12 residues. The CDR3 is CASSFGRDTQYF. CDR3 DNA sequence: TGTGCCAGCAGCTTCGGTCGGGATACGCAGTATTTT. Full variable domain (missing parts from reference TRBV7-3 and TRBJ2-3): GAGVSQTPSNKVTEKGKYVELRCDPISGHTALYWYRQSLGQGPEFLIYFQGTGAADDSGLPNDRFFAVRPEGSVSTLKIQRTERGDSAVYLCASSFGRDTQYFGPGTRLTVL.

The J gene is TRBJ2-1, the V gene TRBV9; TRBD2 matches 10 bases. V lost 0 bases, J lost 0 bases, and 9 bases stayed unmatched. The CDR3 loop spans 19 amino acids. The V gene's germline CDR1 is SGDLS and CDR2 YYNGEE. Here the CDR3 reads CASSVGSSGSPSSYNEQFF. The CDR3 DNA sequence: TGTGCCAGCAGCGTAGGTTCTAGCGGGAGCCCTAGCTCCTACAATGAGCAGTTCTTC.

As to this clone: An end of the junction differs from the germline gene, which may be a read error. The chain has TRBV11-2 and TRBJ2-1, with D uncertain. There are 14 residues in the CDR3. CDR1 is SGHAT and CDR2 is FQNNGV in the germline V gene. The CDR3 nucleotides read TGTGCCAGCACCTTAACGTGGCTGGACAATGAGCAGTTCTTC. It specifies CASTLTWLDNEQFF.

The chain combines TRBV5-1 with TRBJ2-7; a possible D gene is TRBD2 (6 bases). Germline CDR1 SGHRS, CDR2 YFSETQ. This CDR3 is 15 amino acids long. Between the trimmed V and J ends, which lost 1 base and 1 base, there was a span of 12 bases. The CDR3 coding sequence is TGCGCCAGCAGCTTGCCCCGGGACTCGTCCTACGAGCAGTACTTC. It is translated as CASSLPRDSSYEQYF.

The J gene is TRBJ2-7, the V gene TRBV27; D possibly corresponds to TRBD1 (6 bases). This CDR3 comprises 14 residues. V lost 1 base to trimming and J lost 3 bases, with 10 bases between them. Per germline, CDR1 MNHEY and CDR2 SMNVEV (reference sequence). CDR3 nucleotide sequence: TGTGCCAGCAGTTTATTTGGGGGCGGCTACGAGCAGTACTTC. It is translated as CASSLFGGGYEQYF.

This chain joins TRBV28 and TRBJ1-3, with unresolved D. Germline V gives CDR1 MDHEN, CDR2 SYDVKM. CDR3 size: 16 residues. The V gene lost 2 bases and the J gene lost 0 bases, with 11 bases spanning the gap. The CDR3 nucleotides read TGTGCCAGCAGTTTACTCACGGCGGCCTCTGGAAACACCATATATTTT. It codes for CASSLLTAASGNTIYF.

Here the CDR3 DNA reads TGTGCCAGCAGCTTCGGCGGAAGCACAGATACGCAGTATTTT. Translated, it gives CASSFGGSTDTQYF. The chain employs TRBV7-3 and TRBJ2-3; unclear D gene. Germline CDR1 reads SGHTA; CDR2 reads FQGTGA. The V end was cut by 3 bases, the J end by 0 bases, with 7 bases between. This CDR3 has 14 residues.

The chain recombines TRBV27 with TRBJ2-5; possible D gene TRBD1, 6 bases. The CDR3 covers 15 residues. Germline assignment: CDR1 MNHEY and CDR2 SMNVEV (reference sequence). Trimming stripped 6 bases from V and 5 bases from J, with 19 bases between. The CDR3 sequence is CASRSQGLVGETQYF. As DNA, the CDR3 is TGTGCCAGCAGATCCCAGGGGTTGGTGGGTGAGACCCAGTACTTC.

The CDR3 sequence: CASSLIFRGQGLMDTQYF. As DNA, the CDR3 is TGTGCCAGCAGCTTAATTTTTAGGGGACAGGGGTTAATGGATACGCAGTATTTT. The J gene is TRBJ2-3, the V gene TRBV7-9; 10 positions agree with TRBD1. There are 18 residues in the CDR3. Germline-derived CDR1 and CDR2 are SEHNR and FQNEAQ (reference sequence). V was clipped by 2 bases and J by 6 bases; unmatched bases: 14. The complete variable domain, with remaining parts taken from reference TRBV7-9 and TRBJ2-3, reads DTGVSQNPRHKITKRGQNVTFRCDPISEHNRLYWYRQTLGQGPEFLTYFQNEAQLEKSRLLSDRFSAERPKGSFSTLEIQRTEQGDSAMYLCASSLIFRGQGLMDTQYFGPGTRLTVL.

For the CDR3, the DNA is TGCGCCAGCAGCTCGACGACAGGGGGCATAGATACGCAGTATTTT. As protein: CASSSTTGGIDTQYF. V usage is TRBV4-1 and J usage is TRBJ2-3, with 10 nucleotides matching TRBD1. This CDR3 is built from 15 residues. The junction had 7 bases not matched to a gene; V was cut back by 5 bases and J by 5 bases. Germline V gene sequence: CDR1 MGHRA, CDR2 YSYEKL.

The chain employs TRBV11-2 and TRBJ1-2; D is unresolved. The CDR3 totals 14 residues. V was shortened by 0 bases and J by 4 bases, with 9 bases between the two germline ends. Looked up from germline, CDR1 is SGHAT and CDR2 is FQNNGV. CDR3 nucleotides: TGTGCCAGCAGCTTAGATCGGGAATCCTATGGCTACACCTTC. Protein sequence: CASSLDRESYGYTF.

V is TRBV5-1 and J is TRBJ2-7; tentatively, D is TRBD1 (5 bases). Germline lookup yields CDR1 SGHRS and CDR2 YFSETQ. CDR3 length: 14 residues. Trimming removed 7 bases from V and 11 bases from J, with 25 bases in between. The CDR3 bases are TGCGCCAGCGCAAACGGTGGGGCCGGGTGGAAAGAGTACTTC. This codes for CASANGGAGWKEYF.

This clone was counted once. The V and J genes are TRBV18 and TRBJ1-1, with TRBD1 identical over 7 bases. Germline trimming cut 5 bases from V and 0 bases from J; bases unmatched to any gene: 3. Germline V gene data show CDR1 as KGHSH and CDR2 as LQKENI. The CDR3 totals 14 residues. The CDR3 region has the DNA TGTGCCAGCTCAGGGCAGGGGGTGAACACTGAAGCTTTCTTT. Translated: CASSGQGVNTEAFF.

This clone occurred a few times. This sequence joins TRBV19 and TRBJ1-4, with D perhaps matching TRBD1 (5 bases). V lost 1 base, J lost 11 bases, and 5 bases lay in between. This CDR3 is 11 amino acids long. CDR1 is LNHDA, CDR2 SQIVND, per germline (reference sequence). The CDR3 DNA reads as TGTGCCAGTAGTATAGCAGGGAAACTGTTTTTT. It is translated as CASSIAGKLFF.

This chain links TRBV18 with TRBJ2-7; tentatively, D is TRBD1 (6 bases). Germline assignment: CDR1 KGHSH and CDR2 LQKENI. Trimming took off 1 base at V and 7 bases at J, with 14 bases between the two ends. CDR3 size: 14 residues. Written as DNA, the CDR3 is TGTGCCAGCTCACCACAGCCCACAGGGCAGGAGCAGTACTTC. It is translated as CASSPQPTGQEQYF.

J is TRBJ1-4 and V is TRBV28, with a tentative D call TRBD1 (5 bases). This CDR3 is 14 amino acids long. Germline V gene lookup returns CDR1 MDHEN and CDR2 SYDVKM. Trimming took 3 bases from V and 8 from J, leaving 13 bases between them. The CDR3 DNA reads TGTGCCAGCAGTTTCGGGCAGGGCTGGGAAAAACTGTTTTTT. Amino acid sequence: CASSFGQGWEKLFF.

This chain uses TRBV10-2 with TRBJ1-1; the D is unclear. The V end lost 10 bases, the J end lost 0 bases, and 15 bases lay between the germline ends. The length of the CDR3 is 14 residues. In germline, CDR1 is WSHSY, CDR2 SAAADI. The CDR3 region has the DNA TGCGCCACCCCAATGCCTAATATGAACACTGAAGCTTTCTTT. The encoded protein is CATPMPNMNTEAFF.

The CDR3 here is CASSRGRGTQPQHF. CDR3 bases: TGTGCCAGCAGCAGGGGCAGGGGGACCCAGCCCCAGCATTTT. The V and J genes are TRBV7-6 and TRBJ1-5; TRBD1 agrees at 7 bases. Trimming took 5 bases from V and 7 from J; bases not matched to a gene: 8. The germline V gene encodes CDR1 SGHVS and CDR2 FNYEAQ. There are 14 residues in the CDR3.

The V call is TRBV5-1, the J call TRBJ2-1; 7 bases line up with TRBD2. The CDR3 is 16 residues long. V lost 1 base, J lost 1 base, and 5 bases stayed unmatched. Germline V gene sequence: CDR1 SGHRS, CDR2 YFSETQ. DNA for the CDR3: TGCGCCAGCAGCTTGTCCTCGGGACTATCCTACAATGAGCAGTTCTTC. Translated: CASSLSSGLSYNEQFF.

CDR3 residues: CASSQVRTGSSANEKLFF. The CDR3 bases are TGTGCCAGCAGCCAAGTCCGTACAGGGAGTAGCGCTAATGAAAAACTGTTTTTT. The chain couples TRBV4-2 to TRBJ1-4; TRBD1 might be the D (6 bases). The CDR3 sequence is 18 residues long. Trimming shortened V by 1 base and J by 3 bases, and 18 bases separated the two germline ends. Germline assignment: CDR1 LGHNA and CDR2 YNFKEQ.

The count of this clone is one. The rearrangement joins TRBV5-5 to TRBJ1-1; D is perhaps TRBD1 (5 bases). CDR1 and CDR2 from the germline V gene are SGHKS and YYEKEE (reference sequence). V was clipped by 4 bases and J by 1 base, with 11 bases between them. CDR3 length: 14 amino acids. CDR3 region: CASSRRDGNTEAFF. The CDR3 coding sequence is TGTGCCAGCAGCCGGCGGGACGGGAACACTGAAGCTTTCTTT. Variable domain in full (rest from reference TRBV5-5 and TRBJ1-1): DAGVTQSPTHLIKTRGQQVTLRCSPISGHKSVSWYQQVLGQGPQFIFQYYEKEERGRGNFPDRFSARQFPNYSSELNVNALLLGDSALYLCASSRRDGNTEAFFGQGTRLTVV.

The V gene is TRBV6-1, the J gene TRBJ1-2; no clear D gene. Germline CDR1 and CDR2: MNHNS and SASEGT. The CDR3 totals 15 residues. V was clipped by 0 bases and J by 0 bases, with 8 bases between them. The CDR3 loop is CASSEAITSNYGYTF. In DNA form, the CDR3 reads TGTGCCAGCAGTGAAGCGATCACATCTAACTATGGCTACACCTTC.